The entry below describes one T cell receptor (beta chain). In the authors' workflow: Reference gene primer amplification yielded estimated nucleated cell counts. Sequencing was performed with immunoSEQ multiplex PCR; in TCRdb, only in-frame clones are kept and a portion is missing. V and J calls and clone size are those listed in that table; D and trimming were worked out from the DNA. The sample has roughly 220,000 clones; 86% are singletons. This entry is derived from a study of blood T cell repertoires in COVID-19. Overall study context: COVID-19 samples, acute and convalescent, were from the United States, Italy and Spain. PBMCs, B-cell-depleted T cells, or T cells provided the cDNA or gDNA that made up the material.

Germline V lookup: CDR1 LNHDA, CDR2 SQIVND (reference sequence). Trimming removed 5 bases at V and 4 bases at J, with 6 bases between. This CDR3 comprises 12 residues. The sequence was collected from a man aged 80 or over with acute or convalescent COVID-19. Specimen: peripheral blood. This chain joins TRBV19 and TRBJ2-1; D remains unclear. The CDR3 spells CASSPRYNEQFF. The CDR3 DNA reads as TGTGCCAGTAGTCCGAGGTACAATGAGCAGTTCTTC.